This TCR beta chain emerged from a study of cytomegalovirus exposure and HLA in healthy donors. Donors consisted of healthy bone marrow donors. Primers for the PCR totalled 60 Vbeta and 13 Jbeta. Generated by immunoSEQ multiplex PCR, the TCRdb table keeps only in-frame clones and is missing some. The sample records 200,000 to 250,000 clones, more than 75% being singletons. In the case of this clone: Its antigen is unidentified.

The CDR3 totals 15 residues. Germline CDR1 MNHEY, CDR2 SVGAGI. V was shortened by 0 bases and J by 0 bases, with 6 bases between the two germline ends. The study's findings and limits: The records held CMV serostatus as the only immune exposure information.

Material for sequencing was PBMCs. The sequence was collected from a human donor in good health. The gene calls are TRBV6-5 and TRBJ1-3; tentative D call: TRBD1 (5 bases). CDR3: CASSYSGGSGNTIYF. The CDR3 DNA reads as TGTGCCAGCAGTTACTCGGGGGGCTCTGGAAACACCATATATTTT.